These T cell receptor beta chains were read from a single sample in a study of T-cell memory formation after mild COVID-19. A single record per CDR3 protein comes from TCRdb applying MiXCR to the 5' RACE reads. The repertoire consists of 380,000 or so distinct CDR3 sequences, with around 15% occurring once and the leading ten covering about 22%. Sequencing was done on a sample of PBMCs or a T cell subset sorted from them (not recorded which). The receptor set was obtained from a man aged 18 to 30 who had mild COVID-19 (a few samples of this study predate the infection). Cell type and time point are not known. Each CDR3 is given with its conserved first and last residue. Each record gives: J gene, V gene, D gene, clone size, CDR3 DNA, CDR3 protein. D genes are given only for firm matches. Expanded clones are given a class, and other clones once, few, many or no size at all.

j_gene: TRBJ1-4
v_gene: TRBV4-3
d_gene: .
abundance: .
CDR3nt: TGCGCCAGCAGCCAAGTCCGAACAGTCAATGAAAAACTGTTTTTT
CDR3aa: CASSQVRTVNEKLFF

j_gene: TRBJ2-3
v_gene: TRBV11-1
d_gene: TRBD2
abundance: .
CDR3nt: TGTGCCAGCAGCTTCGGGCGGGGGGGCCCAGATACGCAGTATTTT
CDR3aa: CASSFGRGGPDTQYF

j_gene: TRBJ1-4
v_gene: TRBV4-3
d_gene: .
abundance: few
CDR3nt: TGCGCCAGCAGCCAAGAAGACGGGAGGGATGAAAAACTGTTTTTT
CDR3aa: CASSQEDGRDEKLFF

j_gene: TRBJ1-6
v_gene: TRBV5-1
d_gene: .
abundance: many
CDR3nt: TGCGCCAGCAGGACACAGGGCGGCTCCTATAATTCACCCCTCCACTTT
CDR3aa: CASRTQGGSYNSPLHF

j_gene: TRBJ1-3
v_gene: TRBV12-3/TRBV12-4
d_gene: TRBD1
abundance: few
CDR3nt: TGTGCCAGCAGTCCTGACAGGGGTGAGAACTCTGGAAACACCATATATTTT
CDR3aa: CASSPDRGENSGNTIYF

j_gene: TRBJ1-5
v_gene: TRBV30
d_gene: .
abundance: few
CDR3nt: TGTGCCTGGACCCTGGGGAACCGAGATCAGCCCCAGCATTTT
CDR3aa: CAWTLGNRDQPQHF

j_gene: TRBJ1-2
v_gene: TRBV6-6
d_gene: .
abundance: few
CDR3nt: TGTGCCAGCAGTTACCAGGGTAGGAGCTATGGCTACACCTTC
CDR3aa: CASSYQGRSYGYTF

j_gene: TRBJ2-6
v_gene: TRBV9
d_gene: .
abundance: many
CDR3nt: TGTGCCAGCAGCGTAGTCCCGGGGTACTCTGGGGCCAACGTCCTGACTTTC
CDR3aa: CASSVVPGYSGANVLTF

j_gene: TRBJ2-1
v_gene: TRBV7-2
d_gene: TRBD2
abundance: few
CDR3nt: TGTGCCAGCAGCTCCAGAGCGGGGGCCTACAATGAGCAGTTCTTC
CDR3aa: CASSSRAGAYNEQFF

j_gene: TRBJ2-1
v_gene: TRBV5-1
d_gene: TRBD2
abundance: many
CDR3nt: TGCGCCAGCAGCTTGCTGCTAGCGGGGGGCAATGAGCAGTTCTTC
CDR3aa: CASSLLLAGGNEQFF

j_gene: TRBJ1-1
v_gene: TRBV18
d_gene: .
abundance: .
CDR3nt: TGTGCCAGCCACGGGGTGTTGAACACTGAAGCTTTCTTT
CDR3aa: CASHGVLNTEAFF

j_gene: TRBJ2-3
v_gene: TRBV7-9
d_gene: .
abundance: .
CDR3nt: TGTGCCAGCGTGATTCTTAGCACAGATACGCAGTATTTT
CDR3aa: CASVILSTDTQYF

j_gene: TRBJ1-6
v_gene: TRBV6-1
d_gene: .
abundance: few
CDR3nt: TGTGCCAGCTCCCTTGAAAGAGGATATAATTCACCCCTCCACTTT
CDR3aa: CASSLERGYNSPLHF

j_gene: TRBJ2-1
v_gene: TRBV11-2
d_gene: .
abundance: few
CDR3nt: TGTGCCAGCAGCTTAGATACGACAGCCGAGCAGTTCTTC
CDR3aa: CASSLDTTAEQFF

j_gene: TRBJ2-1
v_gene: TRBV2
d_gene: TRBD2
abundance: few
CDR3nt: TGTGCCAGCAGTGAATCTCGCGGGGGTGTATATGAGCAGTTCTTC
CDR3aa: CASSESRGGVYEQFF

j_gene: TRBJ2-7
v_gene: TRBV7-2
d_gene: TRBD2
abundance: many
CDR3nt: TGTGCCAGCAGCTTAACGCCTGGACTAGCGGGCGTCCCAGGGCAGCAGTACTTC
CDR3aa: CASSLTPGLAGVPGQQYF

j_gene: TRBJ1-6
v_gene: TRBV4-3
d_gene: .
abundance: few
CDR3nt: TGCGCCAGCAGCCAAGATGGGGGATATAATTCACCCCTCCACTTT
CDR3aa: CASSQDGGYNSPLHF

j_gene: TRBJ1-2
v_gene: TRBV4-1
d_gene: .
abundance: .
CDR3nt: TGCGCCAGCAGGGCTTACCGGGACTCTAACTATGGCTACACCTTC
CDR3aa: CASRAYRDSNYGYTF

j_gene: TRBJ2-3
v_gene: TRBV12-3/TRBV12-4
d_gene: .
abundance: .
CDR3nt: TGTGCCAGCAGTTTCTGGGGAGATACGCAGTATTTT
CDR3aa: CASSFWGDTQYF

j_gene: TRBJ2-5
v_gene: TRBV4-3
d_gene: TRBD1
abundance: many
CDR3nt: TGCGCCAGCAGCCGCCACAGGGGATCCCAAGAGACCCAGTACTTC
CDR3aa: CASSRHRGSQETQYF

j_gene: TRBJ2-2
v_gene: TRBV4-1
d_gene: TRBD1
abundance: .
CDR3nt: TGCGCCAGCAGCCTTAGGCCGGGACAGCAATCCGGGGAGCTGTTTTTT
CDR3aa: CASSLRPGQQSGELFF

j_gene: TRBJ2-1
v_gene: TRBV5-4
d_gene: .
abundance: few
CDR3nt: TGTGCCAGCAGCTTGGGTATTGGGGATTATGAGCAGTTCTTC
CDR3aa: CASSLGIGDYEQFF

j_gene: TRBJ2-5
v_gene: TRBV5-1
d_gene: .
abundance: .
CDR3nt: TGCGCCAGCAGCCCAGGGATACAAGAGACCCAGTACTTC
CDR3aa: CASSPGIQETQYF

j_gene: TRBJ2-2
v_gene: TRBV2
d_gene: .
abundance: few
CDR3nt: TGTGCCACCCCGGAAAGATCCGCGAACACCGGGGAGCTGTTTTTT
CDR3aa: CATPERSANTGELFF

j_gene: TRBJ1-4
v_gene: TRBV4-3
d_gene: .
abundance: many
CDR3nt: TGCGCCAGCAGCCAAGACTGGGGGGTACTGTTTTTT
CDR3aa: CASSQDWGVLFF

j_gene: TRBJ2-3
v_gene: TRBV7-2
d_gene: .
abundance: few
CDR3nt: TGTGCCAGCAGCTACCTGAGCAGTACGCAGTATTTT
CDR3aa: CASSYLSSTQYF

j_gene: TRBJ2-1
v_gene: TRBV29-1
d_gene: .
abundance: .
CDR3nt: TGCAGTACCCAGACTACCTCTGGCAATGAGCAGTTCTTC
CDR3aa: CSTQTTSGNEQFF

j_gene: TRBJ2-1
v_gene: TRBV3-1
d_gene: .
abundance: few
CDR3nt: TGTGCCAGCAGCCAATTCCAAGGAACAGGGAGCAATGAGCAGTTCTTC
CDR3aa: CASSQFQGTGSNEQFF